The 20 T cell receptor beta chains given below trace back to one sample, sequenced in a study of OX40 agonist ivuxolimab in advanced cancers. Library preparation used the immunoSEQ multiplex PCR assay. Here the immuneACCESS table is served through TCRdb, limited to in-frame sequences with V and J called. Missing clones are a known gap in these copies; in checked studies unresolved V genes cover under half, and the rest lacks a known reason. For this sample there are just over 80,000 clones; 87% appear just once. The top ten hold roughly 0.32% of the sample. The source material was CD4+ or CD8+ T cells sorted from blood, sampled in a trial of the OX40 agonist ivuxolimab. All receptors come from an adult with an advanced solid tumor such as melanoma, head and neck, liver or kidney cancer.

The V gene is TRBV4-1, the J gene TRBJ1-2, with 7 nucleotides matching TRBD1. The CDR3 extends over 13 amino acids. The V segment lost 3 bases and the J segment 6 bases; nucleotides outside the gene matches: 4. Germline V CDR1 and CDR2: MGHRA, YSYEKL. CDR3 nucleotides: TGCGCCAGCAGCCAGGATACAGGGGATGGCTACACCTTC. Amino acids: CASSQDTGDGYTF.

V is TRBV18 and J is TRBJ1-5; 7 nucleotides align to TRBD1. The ends lost 4 bases at V and 4 bases at J; junction bases unmatched: 7. CDR3 size: 15 residues. The germline V gene has CDR1 KGHSH and CDR2 LQKENI. CDR3 in DNA: TGTGCCAGCTCACGGGAAGGGACAGATAATCAGCCCCAGCATTTT. Protein sequence: CASSREGTDNQPQHF.

J is TRBJ2-7 and V is TRBV23-1, with 7 nucleotides matching TRBD2. TRBV23-1 is an ORF for which the function is uncertain. CDR3 length equals 16 residues. V shed 3 bases, J shed 1 base, and the junction held 9 bases outside the gene matches. CDR3 DNA: TGCGCCAGCAGTCATGGGAGGGAGTTGGGATCCTACGAGCAGTACGTC. As protein: CASSHGRELGSYEQYV.

This sequence joins TRBV7-2 and TRBJ1-1; 8 positions agree with TRBD1. Germline values: CDR1 SGHTA, CDR2 FQGNSA. CDR3 length equals 15 residues. The trim removed 1 base at V and 1 base at J, leaving 2 bases unmatched. The DNA for the CDR3 is TGTGCCAGCAGCTTAGTTGGGACAGGGAACACTGAAGCTTTCTTT. As protein: CASSLVGTGNTEAFF.

The chain has TRBV6-5 and TRBJ2-7, with unresolved D. This CDR3 spans 13 amino acids. Trimming took 6 bases from V and 11 from J, leaving 20 bases between them. CDR1 and CDR2 (germline): MNHEY, SVGAGI. CDR3 DNA: TGTGCCAGCAGGCCCGACCCCTCGGGTAGGGAGTACTTC. Its translation: CASRPDPSGREYF.

The J gene is TRBJ2-7, the V gene TRBV28; 9 positions match TRBD2. In germline, CDR1 is MDHEN, CDR2 SYDVKM. V was pared by 5 bases and J by 3 bases, with 5 bases of the junction left unmatched. CDR3 size: 14 residues. DNA for the CDR3: TGTGCCAGCAGTCCTAGCGGGAAACTCTACGAGCAGTACTTC. Its protein product is CASSPSGKLYEQYF.

This chain links TRBV15 with TRBJ1-1; possibly TRBD1 for D (6 bases). This CDR3 contains 17 residues. The V gene's germline CDR1 is LNHNV and CDR2 YYDKDF (reference sequence). V gave up 1 base and J gave up 0 bases, with 15 bases separating them. The CDR3 DNA reads as TGTGCCACCAGCAGAGGGTGGGGGGGCAGAATGAACACTGAAGCTTTCTTT. Translated, it gives CATSRGWGGRMNTEAFF.

The genes are TRBV7-2 and TRBJ2-3; the match to TRBD2 covers 8 bases. Germline V CDR1 and CDR2: SGHTA, FQGNSA. The V gene end was trimmed by 4 bases and the J gene end by 3 bases; junction bases not matched to a gene: 9. This CDR3 comprises 16 residues. The CDR3, as DNA: TGTGCCAGCAGCTCGGTAGCGGGGAGTAAAACAGATACGCAGTATTTT. Translating it yields CASSSVAGSKTDTQYF.

The rearrangement joins TRBV7-2 to TRBJ2-3; the match to TRBD2 covers 10 bases. The CDR3 runs to 17 residues. Germline V gives CDR1 SGHTA, CDR2 FQGNSA. The V and J ends lost 1 base and 4 bases, in that order; junction bases with no gene match: 8. The chain's CDR3 is CASSLVASGRGADTQYF. CDR3 in DNA: TGTGCCAGCAGCTTAGTGGCTAGCGGGAGAGGTGCAGATACGCAGTATTTT.

The chain uses TRBV7-9 and TRBJ1-2, with a possible D match to TRBD1 (6 bases). V was clipped by 4 bases and J by 6 bases, with 24 bases between them. In germline, CDR1 is SEHNR, CDR2 FQNEAQ (reference sequence). The CDR3 is 17 amino acids. CDR3 protein: CASSSTLLLQGSHGYTF. DNA of the CDR3: TGTGCCAGCAGCTCTACCCTACTCCTACAGGGTTCTCATGGCTACACCTTC.

This chain connects TRBV5-6 to TRBJ2-7; unclear D gene. Germline CDR1 reads SGHDT; CDR2 reads YYEEEE. The CDR3 runs 12 residues. V lost 2 bases, J lost 6 bases, and 9 bases lay in between. The CDR3 DNA reads TGTGCCAGCAGCTTTTTCGGCTCCGAGCAGTACTTC. Protein: CASSFFGSEQYF.

The chain uses TRBV7-2 and TRBJ1-2; maybe TRBD1 (5 bases). The germline V gene encodes CDR1 SGHTA and CDR2 FQGNSA. The ends were cut back, 0 bases at V and 4 bases at J, with 18 bases in the middle. The CDR3 spans 17 residues. CDR3 sequence reads: CASSLARVARVAYGYTF. The CDR3 nucleotides are TGTGCCAGCAGCTTAGCGAGGGTGGCCAGGGTGGCCTATGGCTACACCTTC.

This clone appeared once. CDR3 loop: CASSRGPDDYGYTF. CDR3 DNA: TGTGCCAGCAGCAGGGGCCCCGATGACTATGGCTACACCTTC. This sequence joins TRBV9 and TRBJ1-2, with D perhaps TRBD1 (5 bases). With 4 bases removed from V and 3 bases from J, the gap between germline ends came to 13 bases. The CDR3 covers 14 residues. Germline CDR1 is SGDLS and CDR2 is YYNGEE.

The chain is built from TRBV18 and TRBJ1-1; D remains unclear. Germline values: CDR1 KGHSH, CDR2 LQKENI. The CDR3 runs 15 residues. With 3 bases removed from V and 1 base from J, the gap between germline ends came to 12 bases. The CDR3, as DNA: TGTGCCAGCTCACCCATAACGCAGACGAACACTGAAGCTTTCTTT. Protein sequence: CASSPITQTNTEAFF.

About this clone: The DNA is left out, because the CDR3 cannot be placed on it with certainty; the CDR3 is given as TCRdb lists it. V usage is TRBV27 and J usage is TRBJ1-1; the table's D call TRBD1 went unverified against the DNA. Germline loops: CDR1 MNHEY, CDR2 SMNVEV (reference sequence). With termini counted, the CDR3 has 15 amino acids. This CDR3 reads CASSFLAGGNTEAFF.

A few counts support this clone. The chain joins TRBV2 to TRBJ2-1; D is perhaps TRBD2 (5 bases). Trimming cost V 7 bases and J 7 bases, with 14 bases left between them. Germline CDR1 and CDR2: SNHLY and FYNNEI. The length of the CDR3 is 13 residues. The chain's CDR3 is CASIRDYQNEQFF. CDR3 DNA sequence: TGTGCCAGCATCCGGGATTATCAGAATGAGCAGTTCTTC.

This sequence joins TRBV30 and TRBJ2-5; possible D gene TRBD1, 7 bases. V lost 0 bases, J lost 6 bases, and 20 bases lay in between. Per the germline V gene, CDR1 is GTSNPN and CDR2 is SVGIG (reference sequence). The length of the CDR3 is 16 residues. The CDR3: CAWSVLRGRGAKTQYF. The CDR3 nucleotides read TGTGCCTGGAGTGTATTGCGGGGCAGGGGGGCGAAGACCCAGTACTTC.

J is TRBJ1-2 and V is TRBV28, with D maybe TRBD1 (5 bases). V lost 2 bases and J 8 bases, leaving 18 bases between the germline ends. Germline V gives CDR1 MDHEN, CDR2 SYDVKM. The CDR3 is 15 residues long. This CDR3 reads CASSLVQGGAGGYTF. The DNA for the CDR3 is TGTGCCAGCAGTTTAGTCCAGGGCGGGGCCGGGGGCTACACCTTC.

This chain uses TRBV29-1 with TRBJ2-5, with no clear D. CDR1 and CDR2 (germline): SQVTM, ANQGSEA. The CDR3 totals 13 residues. The germline V and J ends were trimmed by 2 bases and 1 base, with 8 bases remaining between them. The CDR3 DNA reads as TGCAGCGTTGAAATACAAATCCAAGAGACCCAGTACTTC. Its protein is CSVEIQIQETQYF.

This chain joins TRBV11-3 and TRBJ2-2; 8 bases map to TRBD2. The V gene end was trimmed by 0 bases and the J gene end by 2 bases; junction bases not matched to a gene: 8. The CDR3 covers 18 residues. The germline gives CDR1 SGHNT, CDR2 YENEEA. Here the CDR3 DNA reads TGTGCCAGCAGCTTAGAATTGGGACTAGGGCTTAACACCGGGGAGCTGTTTTTT. Protein product: CASSLELGLGLNTGELFF.